The source of this TCR beta chain is a study of cytomegalovirus exposure and HLA in healthy donors. The PCR had 60 Vbeta and 13 Jbeta primers. Assay used: immunoSEQ multiplex PCR; TCRdb lists only in-frame clones, some missing. Of around 150,000 clones listed, about 64% are singletons. Germline assignment: CDR1 SGHRS and CDR2 YFSETQ. CDR3 length: 17 amino acids. About this clone: The junction and the germline gene differ at one end; a read error may be behind it.

Specimen: PBMCs. This chain connects TRBV5-1 to TRBJ2-3, with 9 bases matching TRBD2. The TCR comes from a man aged 50-59 years in good health and CMV-seronegative. This CDR3 reads CASSLVGPGTSKDTQYF. DNA of the CDR3: TGCGCCAGCAGCTTGGTTGGCCCCGGGACTAGCAAAGATACGCAGTATTTT. Supplemented by reference TRBV5-1 and TRBJ2-3, the full variable domain reads KAGVTQTPRYLIKTRGQQVTLSCSPISGHRSVSWYQQTPGQGLQFLFEYFSETQRNKGNFPGRFSGRQFSNSRSEMNVSTLELGDSALYLCASSLVGPGTSKDTQYFGPGTRLTVL.